The following is a T cell receptor (beta chain) sequence with its context. Its matching antigen is unknown. These data originate in a study of T cell responses to AZD1222 COVID-19 vaccine. Whole-study findings and limits: Females made up more of the donors, who were largely white British, and clonal diversity may have come out too low.

V lost 5 bases to trimming and J lost 4 bases; unmatched junction nucleotides: 4. Germline V gives CDR1 SEHNR, CDR2 FQNEAQ (reference sequence). This CDR3 has 15 amino acids. Assay used: immunoSEQ multiplex PCR; TCRdb lists only in-frame clones, some missing. The sample shows 85,000 to 90,000 clones, 70% to 90% of them seen only once. The rearrangement joins TRBV7-9 to TRBJ2-1; 11 positions agree with TRBD2. The sequenced sample was peripheral blood, obtained 28 days after the second AZD1222 dose. The clonotype was recovered from an adult who received the AZD1222 COVID-19 vaccine. CDR3 sequence reads: CASSAGTSGYNEQFF. For the CDR3, the DNA is TGTGCCAGCAGCGCCGGGACTAGCGGATACAATGAGCAGTTCTTC. Full variable domain (rest looked up from reference TRBV7-9 and TRBJ2-1): DTGVSQNPRHKITKRGQNVTFRCDPISEHNRLYWYRQTLGQGPEFLTYFQNEAQLEKSRLLSDRFSAERPKGSFSTLEIQRTEQGDSAMYLCASSAGTSGYNEQFFGPGTRLTVL.